Here is one T cell receptor beta chain with its context. Methotrexate plus calcineurin inhibitor accompanied controls' myeloablative marrow transplants; sampling was 1 year later. The data derive from a study of T cells after posttransplantation cyclophosphamide. Looked up from germline, CDR1 is SGDLS and CDR2 is YYNGEE. V was clipped by 4 bases and J by 11 bases; unmatched bases: 16. This CDR3 spans 15 amino acids. Generated by immunoSEQ multiplex PCR, the TCRdb table keeps only in-frame clones and is missing some. The table includes around 15,000 clones, approximately 80% detected once. The chain uses TRBV9 and TRBJ2-5, with TRBD2 identical over 8 bases. This material consisted of PBMCs, taken around 64 weeks after allogeneic stem cell transplant with calcineurin inhibitor and methotrexate. The clonotype originates from a male patient in his thirties who received an allogeneic stem cell transplant from an unrelated donor, was CMV-positive, and had acute and chronic GVHD. Some T cells here may be from the graft donor. The CDR3 nucleotides are TGTGCCAGCAGCCCCCCAAGCGGGAGTGGTTCGGAACAGTACTTC. Translating it yields CASSPPSGSGSEQYF.